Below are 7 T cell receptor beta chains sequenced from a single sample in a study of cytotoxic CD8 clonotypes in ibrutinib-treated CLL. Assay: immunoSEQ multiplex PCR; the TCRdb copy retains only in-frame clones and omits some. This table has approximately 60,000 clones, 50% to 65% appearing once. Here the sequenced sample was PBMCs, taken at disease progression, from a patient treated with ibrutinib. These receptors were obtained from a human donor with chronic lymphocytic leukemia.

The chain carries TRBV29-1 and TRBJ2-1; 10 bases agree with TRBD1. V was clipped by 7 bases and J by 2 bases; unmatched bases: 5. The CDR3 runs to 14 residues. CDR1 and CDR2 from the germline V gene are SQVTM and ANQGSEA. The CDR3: CSAPGQGTYNEQFF. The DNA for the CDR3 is TGCAGCGCACCGGGACAGGGGACCTACAATGAGCAGTTCTTC.

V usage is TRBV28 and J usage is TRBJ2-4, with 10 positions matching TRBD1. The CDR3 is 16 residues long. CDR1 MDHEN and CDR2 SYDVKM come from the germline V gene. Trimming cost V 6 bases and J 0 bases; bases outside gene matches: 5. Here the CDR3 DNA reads TGTGCCAGCAGCAGTGGACAGGGGGGAGCCAAAAACATTCAGTACTTC. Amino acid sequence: CASSSGQGGAKNIQYF.

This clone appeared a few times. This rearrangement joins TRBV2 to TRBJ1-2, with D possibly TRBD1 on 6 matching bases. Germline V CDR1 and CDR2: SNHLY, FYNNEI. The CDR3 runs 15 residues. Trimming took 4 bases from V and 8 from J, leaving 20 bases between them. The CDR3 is CASSVEGGTSGGYTF. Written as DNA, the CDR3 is TGTGCCAGCAGTGTTGAAGGGGGAACATCAGGAGGCTACACCTTC.

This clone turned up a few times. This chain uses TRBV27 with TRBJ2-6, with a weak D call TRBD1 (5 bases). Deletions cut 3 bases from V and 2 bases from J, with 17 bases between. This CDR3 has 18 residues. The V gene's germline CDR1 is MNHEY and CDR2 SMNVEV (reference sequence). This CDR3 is CASSFVRVSGTGANVLTF. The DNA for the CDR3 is TGTGCCAGCAGTTTTGTCAGGGTTTCTGGGACTGGGGCCAACGTCCTGACTTTC.

The CDR3 DNA sequence: TGTGCCAGCAGTGAGCAGGATGTCGGGGAGCTGTTTTTT. It translates to CASSEQDVGELFF. J is TRBJ2-2 and V is TRBV2; D call uncertain. Trimming cost V 3 bases and J 7 bases, with 9 bases left between them. The CDR3 has 13 amino acids. Per germline, CDR1 SNHLY and CDR2 FYNNEI.

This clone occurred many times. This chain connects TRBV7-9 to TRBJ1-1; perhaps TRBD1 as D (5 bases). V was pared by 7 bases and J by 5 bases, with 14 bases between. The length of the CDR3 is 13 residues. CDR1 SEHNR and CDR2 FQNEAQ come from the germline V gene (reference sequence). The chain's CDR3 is CASTETGGTEAFF. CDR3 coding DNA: TGTGCCAGCACCGAAACTGGGGGGACTGAAGCTTTCTTT.

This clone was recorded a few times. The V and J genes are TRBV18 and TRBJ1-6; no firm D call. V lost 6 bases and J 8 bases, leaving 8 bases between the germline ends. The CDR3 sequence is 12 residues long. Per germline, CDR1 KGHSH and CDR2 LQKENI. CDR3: CASSAADSPLHF. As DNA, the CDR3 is TGTGCCAGCTCCGCCGCGGATTCACCCCTCCACTTT.